These 24 T cell receptor beta chains share one sample of origin, sequenced in a study of cytomegalovirus exposure and HLA in healthy donors. The PCR was carried out with 60 Vbeta primers and 13 Jbeta primers. Data came from immunoSEQ multiplex PCR; TCRdb stores just in-frame clones and leaves some out. The sample has approximately 82,000 clones; the top ten hold approximately 1.6%. Sequenced: PBMCs. The source of these receptors is a woman aged 55-69 years in good health and CMV-seronegative.

The chain combines TRBV18 with TRBJ1-1; 8 bases line up with TRBD1. This CDR3 comprises 17 residues. V lost 0 bases and J lost 1; bases outside the gene matches: 7. The germline V gene encodes CDR1 KGHSH and CDR2 LQKENI. This chain's CDR3 is CASSPPGQEVTNTEAFF. The CDR3 nucleotides are TGTGCCAGCTCACCACCGGGACAGGAGGTGACGAACACTGAAGCTTTCTTT.

The chain couples TRBV4-2 to TRBJ2-6; 9 bases fit TRBD1. The CDR3 is made up of 21 amino acids. The germline V gene encodes CDR1 LGHNA and CDR2 YNFKEQ. The V gene end was trimmed by 0 bases and the J gene end by 1 base; junction bases not matched to a gene: 13. For the CDR3, the DNA is TGTGCCAGCAGCCAAGAGATCGGGACAGGGAGGGCTCGGTCTGGGGCCAACGTCCTGACTTTC. It translates to CASSQEIGTGRARSGANVLTF.

The rearrangement joins TRBV21-1 to TRBJ1-3; TRBD1 was called by the table and not checked on the DNA. TRBV21-1 is classified as a pseudogene. This CDR3 is built from 16 residues. CDR3 loop: CASSPRKDSSGNTIYF. The CDR3 DNA follows: TGTGCCAGCAGCCCCCGGAAGGACAGCTCTGGAAACACCATATATTTT.

The V gene is TRBV5-4, the J gene TRBJ1-1, with 7 nucleotides matching TRBD1. With 4 bases clipped from V and 5 bases from J, the junction kept 14 bases outside the gene matches. This CDR3 comprises 16 residues. Germline V gene lookup returns CDR1 SGHNT and CDR2 YYREEE (reference sequence). The chain's CDR3 is CASSQATQGLGTEAFF. Written as DNA, the CDR3 is TGTGCCAGCAGCCAGGCAACACAGGGGTTAGGGACTGAAGCTTTCTTT. The full variable domain, completed using reference TRBV5-4 and TRBJ1-1, is ETGVTQSPTHLIKTRGQQVTLRCSSQSGHNTVSWYQQALGQGPQFIFQYYREEENGRGNFPPRFSGLQFPNYSSELNVNALELDDSALYLCASSQATQGLGTEAFFGQGTRLTVV.

The rearrangement links TRBV18 to TRBJ1-5; a weak D match, TRBD1 (5 bases). This CDR3 comprises 15 residues. The germline CDR1 and CDR2 sequences are KGHSH and LQKENI. V lost 1 base to trimming and J lost 4 bases, with 11 bases between them. The CDR3 DNA reads as TGTGCCAGCTCACCACTTCAGGGTCGTAATCAGCCCCAGCATTTT. Translating it yields CASSPLQGRNQPQHF.

Note on this clone: The conserved phenylalanine or tryptophan normally closing the CDR3 is absent here, so this likely arose from a read error. The DNA is omitted, as the CDR3 cannot be located on it reliably, and the CDR3 follows TCRdb's listing. The rearrangement joins TRBV15 to TRBJ2-4; the listed D gene, TRBD2, was not tested against the DNA. In germline, CDR1 is LNHNV, CDR2 YYDKDF (reference sequence). The CDR3 adds up to 11 amino acids, both ends counted. CDR3 protein: CATSRGDYCSV.

The chain joins TRBV28 to TRBJ2-7; 7 nucleotides agree with TRBD1. Germline loops: CDR1 MDHEN, CDR2 SYDVKM. The CDR3 is 15 residues long. With 7 bases clipped from V and 2 bases from J, the junction kept 11 bases outside the gene matches. CDR3 DNA: TGTGCCAGCAAATCAGGGGGAGCGGATACCTACGAGCAGTACTTC. This codes for CASKSGGADTYEQYF.

The chain is built from TRBV14 and TRBJ2-2, with no clear D. V lost 2 bases, J lost 7 bases, and 8 bases lay in between. Germline V gene data show CDR1 as SGHDN and CDR2 as FVKESK. The CDR3 loop spans 13 amino acids. The CDR3, as DNA: TGTGCCAGCAGCCAACAAACACACGGGGAGCTGTTTTTT. Encoded protein: CASSQQTHGELFF.

The rearrangement joins TRBV2 to TRBJ1-5; unclear D gene. Per the germline V gene, CDR1 is SNHLY and CDR2 is FYNNEI. Trimming removed 0 bases from V and 1 base from J, with 7 bases in between. This CDR3 spans 15 amino acids. Written as DNA, the CDR3 is TGTGCCAGCAGTGAAGCGGCAGGAAGCAATCAGCCCCAGCATTTT. This translates into CASSEAAGSNQPQHF. Full variable domain (outside the CDR3, taken from reference TRBV2 and TRBJ1-5): EPEVTQTPSHQVTQMGQEVILRCVPISNHLYFYWYRQILGQKVEFLVSFYNNEISEKSEIFDDQFSVERPDGSNFTLKIRSTKLEDSAMYFCASSEAAGSNQPQHFGDGTRLSIL.

This chain's CDR3 is CASSPTSHAPYNEQFF. The DNA for the CDR3 is TGTGCCAGCAGCCCCACCTCACATGCCCCCTACAATGAGCAGTTCTTC. V gene TRBV9 combines with J gene TRBJ2-1, with no clear D. The CDR3 sequence is 16 residues long. V lost 4 bases and J 2 bases, leaving 16 bases between the germline ends. Germline values: CDR1 SGDLS, CDR2 YYNGEE.

J is TRBJ1-1 and V is TRBV14, with 7 bases fitting TRBD1. With 4 bases clipped from V and 7 bases from J, the junction kept 9 bases outside the gene matches. Germline values: CDR1 SGHDN, CDR2 FVKESK. The length of the CDR3 is 14 residues. The CDR3 is CASSRQQGSGEAFF. The DNA for the CDR3 is TGTGCCAGCAGCCGCCAACAGGGGAGTGGTGAAGCTTTCTTT. Based on the CDR3 plus reference TRBV14 and TRBJ1-1, the full variable domain is EAGVTQFPSHSVIEKGQTVTLRCDPISGHDNLYWYRRVMGKEIKFLLHFVKESKQDESGMPNNRFLAERTGGTYSTLKVQPAELEDSGVYFCASSRQQGSGEAFFGQGTRLTVV.

This chain uses TRBV19 with TRBJ2-3, with TRBD2 identical over 10 bases. Trimming cost V 7 bases and J 1 base; bases outside gene matches: 8. Per germline, CDR1 LNHDA and CDR2 SQIVND (reference sequence). The CDR3 totals 16 residues. This chain's CDR3 is CASKSPAGGRTDTQYF. The DNA for the CDR3 is TGTGCCAGTAAATCTCCAGCGGGAGGGCGCACAGATACGCAGTATTTT.

The J gene is TRBJ2-5, the V gene TRBV4-3; the match to TRBD1 covers 9 bases. The DNA end favors TRBJ2-7, so the J call may be wrong. There are 16 residues in the CDR3. The germline V gene has CDR1 LGHNA and CDR2 YSLEER. CDR3 region: CASSQVSGQGWYEQYF. CDR3 coding DNA: TGCGCCAGCAGCCAAGTGTCTGGACAGGGGTGGTACGAGCAGTACTTC.

This chain links TRBV28 with TRBJ2-3; 7 bases agree with TRBD1. The germline V gene has CDR1 MDHEN and CDR2 SYDVKM. The CDR3 has 13 amino acids. V was clipped by 8 bases and J by 5 bases; unmatched bases: 7. Here the CDR3 reads CASVAGQVDTQYF. In DNA, the CDR3 is TGTGCCAGCGTAGCCGGACAGGTAGATACGCAGTATTTT.

This rearrangement joins TRBV4-2 to TRBJ2-2; 13 bases map to TRBD2. The CDR3 runs 16 residues. CDR1 and CDR2 (germline): LGHNA, YNFKEQ. J lost 7 bases, V lost 4 bases, and 6 bases had no gene match. The CDR3 DNA reads TGTGCCAGCAGCCTGACTAGCGGGAGGTTGGGCGGGGAGCTGTTTTTT. Translation: CASSLTSGRLGGELFF.

This chain links TRBV5-1 with TRBJ2-2, with 10 bases fitting TRBD2. Unmatched junction bases numbered 8, after V lost 0 bases and J lost 6 bases. This CDR3 is built from 17 residues. Per the germline V gene, CDR1 is SGHRS and CDR2 is YFSETQ. CDR3 in amino acids: CASSLAILAGGAGELFF. In nucleotides, the CDR3 is TGCGCCAGCAGCTTGGCCATATTAGCGGGAGGCGCCGGGGAGCTGTTTTTT.

The CDR3 loop is CASSLSRASYGYTF. CDR3 bases: TGTGCCAGCAGTTTATCCAGGGCGTCCTATGGCTACACCTTC. The chain links TRBV28 to TRBJ1-2; tentatively, D is TRBD1 (5 bases). This CDR3 is 14 amino acids long. Between the trimmed V and J ends, which lost 1 base and 4 bases, there was a span of 10 bases. The germline V gene encodes CDR1 MDHEN and CDR2 SYDVKM.

The chain uses TRBV10-1 and TRBJ1-1; D gene ambiguous. The length of the CDR3 is 13 residues. V was shortened by 6 bases and J by 3 bases, with 11 bases between the two germline ends. Germline assignment: CDR1 WNHNN and CDR2 SYGVQD (reference sequence). The CDR3 bases are TGCGCCAGCAGACCTAGTGACCACACTGAAGCTTTCTTT. Protein product: CASRPSDHTEAFF.

The chain employs TRBV6-6 and TRBJ2-5, with 8 positions matching TRBD2. CDR3 length equals 14 residues. Germline V gives CDR1 MNHNY, CDR2 SVGAGI (reference sequence). The V gene end was trimmed by 7 bases and the J gene end by 4 bases; junction bases not matched to a gene: 8. The CDR3 reads CASTGREERETQYF. Here the CDR3 DNA reads TGTGCCAGCACGGGGCGGGAGGAGCGAGAGACCCAGTACTTC.

J is TRBJ2-7 and V is TRBV28; 8 nucleotides align to TRBD1. Per the germline V gene, CDR1 is MDHEN and CDR2 is SYDVKM. J lost 5 bases, V lost 4 bases, and 10 bases had no gene match. The CDR3 is made up of 15 amino acids. CDR3 residues: CASSSIGQGRDEQYF. Here the CDR3 DNA reads TGTGCCAGCAGTTCGATAGGACAGGGACGTGACGAGCAGTACTTC.

This sequence joins TRBV21-1 and TRBJ2-7; the D call of TRBD1 is as the table states it, not checked on the DNA. TRBV21-1 is classified as a pseudogene. The CDR3 sequence is 13 residues long. The CDR3 spells CASSSRDSYEQYF. CDR3 nucleotide sequence: TGTGCCAGCAGCAGCCGGGACAGCTACGAGCAGTACTTC.

Worth noting for this clone: Distinct nucleotide sequences in the sample also encode this CDR3. The chain links TRBV18 to TRBJ2-1; tentatively, D is TRBD1 (5 bases). Trimming took off 8 bases at V and 12 bases at J, with 20 bases between the two ends. Germline CDR1 KGHSH, CDR2 LQKENI. The CDR3 covers 13 residues. As DNA, the CDR3 is TGTGCCAGCCAGACGGACAAGGGAATAGGGCAGTTCTTC. Translation gives CASQTDKGIGQFF.

The chain carries TRBV27 and TRBJ2-7; possibly TRBD1 for D (6 bases). Germline CDR1 reads MNHEY; CDR2 reads SMNVEV (reference sequence). This CDR3 is built from 13 residues. V was clipped by 0 bases and J by 5 bases, with 8 bases between them. Here the CDR3 DNA reads TGTGCCAGCAGTTTATCGTCAGGGGACGAGCAGTACTTC. It yields the protein CASSLSSGDEQYF.

The chain has TRBV19 and TRBJ2-3; 7 positions match TRBD2. Germline CDR1 and CDR2: LNHDA and SQIVND (reference sequence). V shed 5 bases and J 0 bases; nucleotides not matched to a gene: 17. CDR3 length: 19 residues. The CDR3 sequence: CASSVAGRRRIASTDTQYF. DNA of the CDR3: TGTGCCAGTAGTGTTGCCGGGAGGCGGCGTATCGCTAGCACAGATACGCAGTATTTT.